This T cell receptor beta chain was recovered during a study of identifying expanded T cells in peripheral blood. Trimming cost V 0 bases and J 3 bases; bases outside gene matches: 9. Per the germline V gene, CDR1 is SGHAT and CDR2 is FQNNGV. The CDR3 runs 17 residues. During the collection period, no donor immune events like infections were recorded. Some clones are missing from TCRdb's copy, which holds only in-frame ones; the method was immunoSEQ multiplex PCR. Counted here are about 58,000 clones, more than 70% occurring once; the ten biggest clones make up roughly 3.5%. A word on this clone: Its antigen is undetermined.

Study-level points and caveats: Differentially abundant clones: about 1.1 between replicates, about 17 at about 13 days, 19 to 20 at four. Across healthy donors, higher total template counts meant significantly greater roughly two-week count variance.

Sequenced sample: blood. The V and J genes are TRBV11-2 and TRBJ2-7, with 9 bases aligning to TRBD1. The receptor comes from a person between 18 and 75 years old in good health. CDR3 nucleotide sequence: TGTGCCAGCAGCTTAGATCAGGGACAGGGAATAAACTACGAGCAGTACTTC. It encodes CASSLDQGQGINYEQYF.